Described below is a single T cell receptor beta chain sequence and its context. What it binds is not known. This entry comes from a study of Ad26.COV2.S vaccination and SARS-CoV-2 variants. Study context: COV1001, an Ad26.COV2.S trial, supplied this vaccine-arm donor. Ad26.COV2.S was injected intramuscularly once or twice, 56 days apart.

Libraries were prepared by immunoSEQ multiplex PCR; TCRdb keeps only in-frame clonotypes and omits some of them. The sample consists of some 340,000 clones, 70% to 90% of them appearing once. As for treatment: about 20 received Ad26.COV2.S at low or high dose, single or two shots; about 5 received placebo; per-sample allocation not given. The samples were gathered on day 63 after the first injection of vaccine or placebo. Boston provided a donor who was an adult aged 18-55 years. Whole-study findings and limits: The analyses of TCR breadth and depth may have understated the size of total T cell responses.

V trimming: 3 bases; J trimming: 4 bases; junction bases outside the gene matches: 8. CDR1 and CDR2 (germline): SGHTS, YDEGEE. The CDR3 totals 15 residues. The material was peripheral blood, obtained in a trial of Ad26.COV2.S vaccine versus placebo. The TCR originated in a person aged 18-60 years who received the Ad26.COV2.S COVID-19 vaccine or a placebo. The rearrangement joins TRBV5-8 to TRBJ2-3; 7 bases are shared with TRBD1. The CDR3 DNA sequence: TGTGCCAGCAGCTCGATGACAGGGCGATCAGATACGCAGTATTTT. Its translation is CASSSMTGRSDTQYF.